The source of this TCR beta chain is a study of cytomegalovirus exposure and HLA in healthy donors. Produced via immunoSEQ multiplex PCR; TCRdb's table is partial and in-frame only. This table has approximately 270,000 clones, around 91% appearing once. CDR1 and CDR2 from the germline V gene are SGHAT and FQNNGV. The CDR3 length is 18 residues. With V trimmed by 1 base and J by 5 bases, 13 bases remained unmatched. Sequenced input: PBMCs. This chain connects TRBV11-2 to TRBJ1-4; 7 bases are a match to TRBD1. The sequence was collected from a woman aged 18-29 years in good health and CMV-seronegative. The CDR3: CASSLALRRGMGNEKLFF. CDR3 bases: TGTGCCAGCAGCTTAGCACTCCGCAGGGGGATGGGGAATGAAAAACTGTTTTTT. Filled out from reference TRBV11-2 and TRBJ1-4, the complete variable domain reads EAGVAQSPRYKIIEKRQSVAFWCNPISGHATLYWYQQILGQGPKLLIQFQNNGVVDDSQLPKDRFSAERLKGVDSTLKIQPAKLEDSAVYLCASSLALRRGMGNEKLFFGSGTQLSVL.